This note documents a single TCR beta chain sequence. The antigen is not known. These data originate in a study of OX40 agonist ivuxolimab in advanced cancers. Study-wide context: Patients in the trial were receiving intravenous ivuxolimab every 2 weeks, at doses of 0.01 to 10 mg/kg.

Regarding the study as a whole: On average, CD8+ T cells showed a greater number of expanded clones than CD4+.

Assay: immunoSEQ multiplex PCR; the TCRdb copy retains only in-frame clones and omits some. The sample shows tens of thousands of clones, 85% to 90% of them seen only once. The source of this sequence is an adult with an advanced solid tumor such as melanoma, head and neck, liver or kidney cancer. Sequenced here: CD4+ or CD8+ T cells sorted from blood, sampled in a trial of the OX40 agonist ivuxolimab.

CDR3 loop: CSVEYPGGGEQYF. For the CDR3, the DNA is TGCAGCGTTGAATACCCAGGGGGAGGCGAGCAGTACTTC. The V gene is TRBV29-1, the J gene TRBJ2-7, with D possibly being TRBD1 (7 bases). The CDR3 is 13 amino acids. V shed 2 bases and J shed 6 bases, with 14 bases lying between them. Germline V gene sequence: CDR1 SQVTM, CDR2 ANQGSEA.